A selection of T cell receptor beta chains follows, all from one sample in a study of OX40 agonist ivuxolimab in advanced cancers. TCRdb's table, derived via immunoSEQ multiplex PCR, lists solely in-frame clones and lacks some. The table has over 95,000 clones, more than 85% seen once. The material was CD4+ or CD8+ T cells sorted from blood, obtained in a trial of the OX40 agonist ivuxolimab. The receptors were gathered from an adult with an advanced solid tumor such as melanoma, head and neck, liver or kidney cancer. CDR3s include the opening cysteine and the closing phenylalanine or tryptophan. The D gene is left open where the match is weak. Size values are once, few and many counts, or a class for expanded clones, and some rows have none.

TRBV11-2,TRBJ2-1,.,14,.,CASSLPGPHNEQFF,TGTGCCAGCAGCTTACCAGGACCACACAATGAGCAGTTCTTC
TRBV7-9,TRBJ2-7,.,14,.,CASSVSGSSYEQYF,TGTGCCAGCAGCGTTAGTGGAAGCTCCTACGAGCAGTACTTC
TRBV5-1,TRBJ2-3,.,16,.,CASSLAVRGGADTQYF,TGCGCCAGCAGCTTGGCGGTCAGGGGAGGCGCAGATACGCAGTATTTT
TRBV20-1,TRBJ2-7,.,11,.,CSGRGDDEQYF,TGCAGTGGTAGGGGCGACGACGAGCAGTACTTC
TRBV5-6,TRBJ1-2,.,15,TRBD1,CASSLGDRGGGGYTF,TGTGCCAGCAGCTTGGGAGACAGGGGAGGTGGTGGCTACACCTTC
TRBV4-3,TRBJ1-5,.,15,.,CASSQELRWEQPQHF,TGCGCCAGCAGCCAAGAATTAAGGTGGGAACAGCCCCAGCATTTT
TRBV11-2,TRBJ1-3,.,15,.,CASSTRQEGGNTIYF,TGTGCCAGCAGCACCAGACAGGAGGGTGGAAACACCATATATTTT
TRBV2,TRBJ2-1,.,16,TRBD2,CASRARTSSSYNEQFF,TGTGCCAGCAGGGCCCGGACTAGCAGCTCCTACAATGAGCAGTTCTTC
TRBV28,TRBJ2-3,.,12,.,CASSILGRTQYF,TGTGCCAGCAGTATACTAGGCCGTACGCAGTATTTT
TRBV6-5,TRBJ1-1,.,15,.,CASSSLQMGRTEAFF,TGTGCCAGCAGCTCCCTTCAGATGGGGAGGACTGAAGCTTTCTTT
TRBV6-1,TRBJ2-4,.,14,TRBD2,CASSLTGTSGLQYF,TGTGCCAGCAGCCTGACCGGGACTAGCGGCCTTCAGTACTTC
TRBV30,TRBJ1-1,.,15,.,CAWSVQLSTVTEAFF,TGTGCCTGGAGTGTACAGTTAAGTACCGTCACTGAAGCTTTCTTT
TRBV28,TRBJ2-2,.,15,TRBD2,CASRRGVYDTGELFF,TGTGCCAGCAGACGGGGGGTGTATGACACCGGGGAGCTGTTTTTT
TRBV25-1,TRBJ1-1,.,15,.,CASSEFGPGNTEAFF,TGTGCCAGCAGTGAATTCGGACCCGGGAACACTGAAGCTTTCTTT
TRBV6-6,TRBJ2-7,.,13,TRBD2,CASRAGLAYEQYF,TGTGCCAGCAGGGCTGGACTAGCCTACGAGCAGTACTTC
TRBV7-3,TRBJ2-2,.,20,.,CASSPSGGRGLLPNTGELFF,TGTGCCAGCAGCCCTAGTGGTGGCAGGGGCCTCCTACCGAACACCGGGGAGCTGTTTTTT
TRBV4-3,TRBJ2-7,.,15,.,CASSQDWTRSDEQYF,TGCGCCAGCAGCCAAGACTGGACAAGGAGTGACGAGCAGTACTTC
TRBV5-6,TRBJ1-5,once,14,.,CASSFRASNQPQHF,TGTGCCAGCAGCTTCAGGGCCAGCAATCAGCCCCAGCATTTT
TRBV5-1,TRBJ1-1,.,15,TRBD1,CASSLDGQGVAEAFF,TGCGCCAGCAGCTTGGATGGGCAGGGGGTAGCTGAAGCTTTCTTT
TRBV2,TRBJ1-3,.,15,.,CASSAGSTTGNTIYF,TGTGCCAGCAGTGCCGGGTCCACCACTGGAAACACCATATATTTT
TRBV27,TRBJ2-7,.,14,TRBD2,CASSFYGGMYEQYF,TGTGCCAGCAGTTTCTACGGGGGGATGTACGAGCAGTACTTC
TRBV9,TRBJ1-1,.,15,TRBD1,CASSQRAGGVTEAFF,TGTGCCAGCAGCCAACGAGCAGGGGGTGTCACTGAAGCTTTCTTT
TRBV7-3,TRBJ2-1,.,13,.,CASSLTQGSEQFF,TGTGCCAGCAGCTTAACGCAGGGCAGTGAGCAGTTCTTC
TRBV28,TRBJ1-5,.,14,.,CASRGGAGYQPQHF,TGTGCCAGCAGGGGGGGCGCGGGATATCAGCCCCAGCATTTT
TRBV2,TRBJ2-3,.,16,TRBD2,CASSSSGRAFTDTQYF,TGTGCCAGCAGCTCTAGCGGGAGGGCTTTCACAGATACGCAGTATTTT
TRBV4-3,TRBJ1-4,.,16,.,CASSQQTVGGREKLFF,TGCGCCAGCAGCCAACAGACAGTGGGAGGTCGGGAAAAACTGTTTTTT
TRBV4-3,TRBJ2-2,.,16,TRBD2,CASSQAAAGVTGELFF,TGCGCCAGCAGCCAAGCGGCAGCGGGAGTAACCGGGGAGCTGTTTTTT
TRBV15,TRBJ2-7,.,16,.,CATSRGYVGTTYEQYF,TGTGCCACCAGCAGGGGTTACGTGGGAACCACCTACGAGCAGTACTTC
TRBV25-1,TRBJ2-1,.,17,.,CASSESSGRWSNNEQFF,TGTGCCAGCAGTGAATCTTCGGGGAGGTGGTCCAACAATGAGCAGTTCTTC